One and the same sample provided the 23 T cell receptor beta chains below, sequenced in a study of OX40 agonist ivuxolimab in advanced cancers. The method was immunoSEQ multiplex PCR; TCRdb's version includes in-frame clones alone and lacks a portion of them. The table includes some 67,000 clones, about 91% detected once. This sample comprised CD4+ or CD8+ T cells sorted from blood, obtained in a trial of the OX40 agonist ivuxolimab. All receptors come from an adult with an advanced solid tumor such as melanoma, head and neck, liver or kidney cancer.

This chain uses TRBV28 with TRBJ2-4, with D perhaps matching TRBD1 (6 bases). CDR3 length: 12 amino acids. The V gene lost 3 bases and the J gene lost 7 bases, with 7 bases spanning the gap. Germline values: CDR1 MDHEN, CDR2 SYDVKM. The CDR3 DNA sequence: TGTGCCAGCAGTTTGCAGGGGAACATTCAGTACTTC. Translated: CASSLQGNIQYF.

The J gene is TRBJ2-7, the V gene TRBV5-1; possibly TRBD1 for D (6 bases). The CDR3 is 15 residues long. Trimming pared 4 bases from V and 0 bases from J, leaving 14 bases between. Germline-derived CDR1 and CDR2 are SGHRS and YFSETQ. This CDR3 is CASSLGQSLSYEQYF. The CDR3, as DNA: TGCGCCAGCAGCCTAGGACAGAGCCTCTCCTACGAGCAGTACTTC.

The chain carries TRBV10-3 and TRBJ2-5; TRBD1 matches at 8 bases. V trimming: 7 bases; J trimming: 5 bases; junction bases outside the gene matches: 3. The CDR3 sequence is 12 residues long. Germline values: CDR1 ENHRY, CDR2 SYGVKD. The CDR3 DNA follows: TGTGCCATCAAACAGGGGGACGAGACCCAGTACTTC. It translates to CAIKQGDETQYF.

The chain links TRBV6-1 to TRBJ1-6; D call uncertain. The V end was cut by 6 bases, the J end by 7 bases, with 13 bases between. Germline V lookup: CDR1 MNHNS, CDR2 SASEGT. The CDR3 consists of 14 residues. The CDR3 spells CASRAGIVNSPLHF. The CDR3 region has the DNA TGTGCCAGCAGGGCCGGTATTGTAAATTCACCCCTCCACTTT.

CDR3 DNA sequence: TGTGCCAGCAGCCAGGTCCTTACAGGGGTGTCTGGTGGCTACACCTTC. It codes for CASSQVLTGVSGGYTF. This chain joins TRBV11-2 and TRBJ1-2; 7 nucleotides line up with TRBD1. Germline loops: CDR1 SGHAT, CDR2 FQNNGV. V lost 5 bases and J lost 7; bases outside the gene matches: 16. This CDR3 spans 16 amino acids.

The rearrangement links TRBV6-4 to TRBJ1-6, with unresolved D. V gave up 6 bases and J gave up 0 bases, with 12 bases separating them. Per the germline V gene, CDR1 is MRHNA and CDR2 is SNTAGT. The CDR3 spans 16 residues. CDR3 loop: CASSGGLSSYNSPLHF. CDR3 coding DNA: TGTGCCAGCAGCGGAGGGCTAAGCTCCTATAATTCACCCCTCCACTTT.

The V and J genes are TRBV19 and TRBJ1-4, with 7 bases lining up with TRBD1. This CDR3 comprises 14 residues. Trimming removed 8 bases from V and 2 bases from J; junction bases left unmatched: 5. Germline values: CDR1 LNHDA, CDR2 SQIVND (reference sequence). The CDR3 DNA reads TGTGCCAGTTGGACACAGGGGACTAATGAAAAACTGTTTTTT. As protein: CASWTQGTNEKLFF.

Details on this clone: The junction differs from germline at one of its ends, possibly a read error. V is TRBV2 and J is TRBJ2-7; D call uncertain. This CDR3 has 14 residues. Germline assignment: CDR1 SNHLY and CDR2 FYNNEI. CDR3 residues: CASKFEQSSYEQYF. CDR3 in DNA: TGTGCGAGCAAATTTGAACAGAGCTCCTACGAGCAGTACTTC.

This rearrangement joins TRBV5-1 to TRBJ2-3, with TRBD1 identical over 9 bases. The germline V gene encodes CDR1 SGHRS and CDR2 YFSETQ. The CDR3 is 15 amino acids. With V trimmed by 1 base and J by 3 bases, 3 bases remained unmatched. The CDR3 reads CASSLTGGATDTQYF. CDR3 in DNA: TGCGCCAGCAGCTTGACAGGGGGCGCGACAGATACGCAGTATTTT.

The chain is built from TRBV5-1 and TRBJ2-1, with 7 bases aligning to TRBD1. The CDR3 totals 14 residues. CDR1 is SGHRS, CDR2 YFSETQ, per germline. V trimming: 5 bases; J trimming: 5 bases; junction bases outside the gene matches: 7. CDR3 residues: CASSPGTEDNEQFF. For the CDR3, the DNA is TGCGCCAGCAGTCCCGGGACAGAAGACAATGAGCAGTTCTTC.

This sequence joins TRBV18 and TRBJ2-3; a weak D match, TRBD1 (6 bases). The CDR3 contains 14 residues. Germline-derived CDR1 and CDR2 are KGHSH and LQKENI. Between the trimmed V and J ends, which lost 4 bases and 2 bases, there was a span of 10 bases. In DNA, the CDR3 is TGTGCCAGCTCACTAAGGGGGACCACAGATACGCAGTATTTT. Protein sequence: CASSLRGTTDTQYF.

V and J are TRBV11-2 and TRBJ1-2, with unresolved D. With 5 bases removed from V and 8 bases from J, the gap between germline ends came to 12 bases. CDR1 is SGHAT and CDR2 is FQNNGV in the germline V gene. This CDR3 spans 12 amino acids. As DNA, the CDR3 is TGTGCCAGCAGCGCTGAGATGACAGGCTACACCTTC. It yields the protein CASSAEMTGYTF.

This rearrangement joins TRBV28 to TRBJ1-2, with D hard to call. Trimming removed 6 bases at V and 1 base at J, with 12 bases between. CDR1 is MDHEN, CDR2 SYDVKM, per germline. The CDR3 has 14 amino acids. The CDR3 loop reads CASRPLTHNYGYTF. The CDR3 DNA follows: TGTGCCAGCAGGCCACTCACACATAACTATGGCTACACCTTC.

This CDR3 is CASSYPAGTQETQYF. The CDR3 DNA reads as TGTGCCAGCAGTTACCCGGCAGGGACCCAAGAGACCCAGTACTTC. The gene calls are TRBV6-6 and TRBJ2-5; D tentatively reads TRBD1 or TRBD2 (5 bases each). In germline, CDR1 is MNHNY, CDR2 SVGAGI (reference sequence). The CDR3 runs 15 residues. V was clipped by 2 bases and J by 1 base, with 11 bases between them.

V and J are TRBV30 and TRBJ1-6, with 7 bases that match TRBD1. V shed 2 bases, J shed 8 bases, and the junction held 3 bases outside the gene matches. Germline assignment: CDR1 GTSNPN and CDR2 SVGIG (reference sequence). The length of the CDR3 is 13 residues. In DNA form, the CDR3 reads TGTGCCTGGAGTCTAGGGGGCGATTCACCCCTCCACTTT. Protein product: CAWSLGGDSPLHF.

This chain uses TRBV18 with TRBJ1-5; no clear D. Between the trimmed V and J ends, which lost 3 bases and 0 bases, there was a span of 12 bases. The CDR3 covers 16 residues. Per germline, CDR1 KGHSH and CDR2 LQKENI. CDR3 bases: TGTGCCAGCTCACCGTTCACACCGAGTAGCAATCAGCCCCAGCATTTT. It encodes CASSPFTPSSNQPQHF. Filled out from reference TRBV18 and TRBJ1-5, the complete variable domain reads NAGVMQNPRHLVRRRGQEARLRCSPMKGHSHVYWYRQLPEEGLKFMVYLQKENIIDESGMPKERFSAEFPKEGPSILRIQQVVRGDSAAYFCASSPFTPSSNQPQHFGDGTRLSIL.

CDR3 protein: CAWIGHSGNTIYF. CDR3 sequence (DNA): TGTGCCTGGATAGGCCACTCTGGAAACACCATATATTTT. The chain employs TRBV30 and TRBJ1-3; D remains ambiguous. The V gene's germline CDR1 is GTSNPN and CDR2 SVGIG (reference sequence). The V end was cut by 4 bases, the J end by 0 bases, with 7 bases between. The CDR3 has 13 residues.

The V call is TRBV6-5, the J call TRBJ1-6, with D maybe TRBD1 (6 bases). V was cut by 4 bases and J by 7 bases, with 14 bases left in between. This CDR3 comprises 15 residues. Germline CDR1 reads MNHEY; CDR2 reads SVGAGI. CDR3 amino acids: CASSSSTGRNSPLHF. The CDR3 DNA sequence: TGTGCCAGCAGTTCCTCGACAGGAAGAAATTCACCCCTCCACTTT.

The chain links TRBV5-1 to TRBJ2-2, with D unresolved. The CDR3 has 14 residues. CDR1 and CDR2 (germline): SGHRS, YFSETQ. Trimming removed 0 bases from V and 0 bases from J, with 3 bases in between. CDR3 loop: CASSLGPNTGELFF. For the CDR3, the DNA is TGCGCCAGCAGCTTGGGCCCGAACACCGGGGAGCTGTTTTTT.

This clone was counted a few times. J is TRBJ1-2 and V is TRBV2, with 9 bases identical to TRBD1. CDR3 length equals 14 residues. Trimming removed 1 base from V and 7 bases from J; junction bases left unmatched: 4. CDR1 and CDR2 (germline): SNHLY, FYNNEI. The CDR3 here is CASSEGTGATGYTF. The CDR3 DNA reads TGTGCCAGCAGTGAAGGGACAGGGGCCACTGGCTACACCTTC.

To note about this clone: Compared with germline, one end of the junction differs, possibly owing to a read error. The CDR3 sequence: CASSSNPATQETQYF. Here the CDR3 DNA reads TGTGCTAGCAGCTCGAATCCGGCTACACAAGAGACCCAGTACTTC. The rearrangement joins TRBV7-7 to TRBJ2-5; D is unresolved. The CDR3 is 15 amino acids. From germline, CDR1 is SSHAT and CDR2 FNYEAQ (reference sequence).

The V gene is TRBV18, the J gene TRBJ1-5, with D perhaps TRBD1 (6 bases). Germline CDR1 KGHSH, CDR2 LQKENI. Trimming removed 3 bases at V and 5 bases at J, with 14 bases between. This CDR3 region has 15 residues. The CDR3 loop is CASSPSTGRDQPQHF. The CDR3 DNA reads as TGTGCCAGCTCACCCTCGACAGGCCGAGATCAGCCCCAGCATTTT.

V gene TRBV6-6 combines with J gene TRBJ1-5, with D possibly matching TRBD1 (5 bases). Trimming removed 6 bases from V and 9 bases from J, with 9 bases in between. Germline V gene sequence: CDR1 MNHNY, CDR2 SVGAGI (reference sequence). The CDR3 is 11 residues long. Here the CDR3 DNA reads TGTGCCAGCAGGCTCCAGGGGCCCCAGCATTTT. Encoded protein: CASRLQGPQHF.